This T cell receptor (beta chain) derives from a study of response to subunit inactivated influenza vaccine. Germline values: CDR1 KGHDR, CDR2 SFDVKD. The CDR3 totals 14 residues. V was cut by 3 bases and J by 6 bases, with 14 bases left in between. This clonotype has only a few counts. As yet, its antigen is unknown. Study-wide results and limits: A suggestion made by the authors is that each seasonal influenza vaccination recruits few new T cells.

One entry per CDR3 protein, called by TCRdb with MiXCR from the RT-PCR reads. This repertoire shows approximately 480,000 distinct CDR3 sequences, roughly 9.8% found once; its top ten account for approximately 12%. This material consisted of PBMCs from blood, taken roughly 46 days after vaccination. This sequence originates from a man aged 45-60 years who received an inactivated influenza vaccine. This sequence joins TRBV24-1 and TRBJ2-7; D remains ambiguous. The DNA of the CDR3 is TGTGCCACCAGTGATACCAATTTGGCTGCCGAGCAGTACTTC. Translation gives CATSDTNLAAEQYF.